This T cell receptor beta chain stems from a study of blood T cell repertoires in COVID-19. Overall study context: The United States, Italy and Spain provided the acute and convalescent COVID-19 samples.

Produced via immunoSEQ multiplex PCR; TCRdb's table is partial and in-frame only. In the table there are some 350,000 clones, 89% of which are singletons. Remarks on this clone: Other DNA sequences within the sample encode an identical CDR3.

The CDR3 is 13 residues long. CDR1 MDHEN and CDR2 SYDVKM come from the germline V gene. The ends were cut back, 8 bases at V and 0 bases at J, with 11 bases in the middle. J is TRBJ2-7 and V is TRBV28; the D gene is possibly TRBD1 (5 bases). The receptor's source is a woman aged 30 to 39 with COVID-19, enrolled during active disease. The source material was peripheral blood. The CDR3 loop is CASRQGSSYEQYF. CDR3 nucleotides: TGTGCCAGCCGTCAGGGATCCTCCTACGAGCAGTACTTC.